The 10 T cell receptor beta chains below were found in one sample sequenced in a study of shared clonotypes between healthy human individuals. The protocol was immunoSEQ multiplex PCR, while the TCRdb copy is restricted to in-frame clones and leaves out a portion. Of about 710,000 clones in the sample, roughly 73% are singletons; the top ten hold around 2%. The specimen sequenced was memory CD4+ T cells sorted from blood. Subset specified: CD45RA-negative fraction. The receptors shown here come from a woman in her twenties or thirties in good health.

The rearrangement joins TRBV14 to TRBJ1-1, with a weak D call TRBD1 (5 bases). CDR3 size: 14 residues. The germline V and J ends were trimmed by 3 bases and 8 bases, with 16 bases remaining between them. Germline V gene lookup returns CDR1 SGHDN and CDR2 FVKESK. CDR3 DNA: TGTGCCAGCAGCCACATATTGCAGGGATTCGAAGCTTTCTTT. This encodes CASSHILQGFEAFF. The full variable domain, with the rest looked up from reference TRBV14 and TRBJ1-1, is EAGVTQFPSHSVIEKGQTVTLRCDPISGHDNLYWYRRVMGKEIKFLLHFVKESKQDESGMPNNRFLAERTGGTYSTLKVQPAELEDSGVYFCASSHILQGFEAFFGQGTRLTVV.

Worth noting for this clone: A read error is possible here, since a much larger clone lies one base away. Different DNA sequences within this sample yield the same CDR3. The chain joins TRBV5-4 to TRBJ2-3; D remains ambiguous. The germline V gene encodes CDR1 SGHNT and CDR2 YYREEE (reference sequence). Trimming left V 4 bases short and J 0 bases short, with 3 bases between. The CDR3 is 12 residues long. CDR3 coding DNA: TGTGCCAGCAGCCTAAGCACAGATACGCAGTATTTT. This codes for CASSLSTDTQYF.

In regard to this clone: A much larger clone lies a single base off, so this may be a read error. The chain links TRBV6-5 to TRBJ2-3; the match to TRBD1 covers 9 bases. Germline assignment: CDR1 MNHEY and CDR2 SVGAGI. V gave up 2 bases and J gave up 0 bases; unmatched junction bases: 0. The CDR3 is 15 residues long. CDR3 bases: TGTGCCAGCAGTTACGGGACAGGGAGCACAGATACGCAGTATTTT. Residues: CASSYGTGSTDTQYF.

V is TRBV19 and J is TRBJ2-2; D not certain. Trimming stripped 4 bases from V and 1 base from J, with 10 bases between. Germline CDR1 reads LNHDA; CDR2 reads SQIVND (reference sequence). This CDR3 has 15 amino acids. The CDR3 DNA follows: TGTGCCAGTAGTAGGGAAGAAGGGAACACCGGGGAGCTGTTTTTT. Translation: CASSREEGNTGELFF.

The chain recombines TRBV30 with TRBJ2-3; the match to TRBD2 covers 8 bases. This CDR3 has 13 amino acids. Germline V gene data show CDR1 as GTSNPN and CDR2 as SVGIG (reference sequence). V lost 5 bases, J lost 5 bases, and 6 bases stayed unmatched. The CDR3 coding sequence is TGTGCCTGGGGAGCGGGAGTGGGAGATACGCAGTATTTT. The encoded protein is CAWGAGVGDTQYF.

The chain is built from TRBV6-5 and TRBJ2-1, with D possibly matching TRBD2 (5 bases). Germline CDR1 MNHEY, CDR2 SVGAGI. The CDR3 spans 13 residues. Trimming pared 10 bases from V and 2 bases from J, leaving 12 bases between. CDR3 in amino acids: CATNRDPYNEQFF. The CDR3 DNA is TGTGCCACCAACCGGGATCCCTACAATGAGCAGTTCTTC.

The sample holds a few counts of this clone. This rearrangement joins TRBV6-5 to TRBJ1-1; D uncertain. Trimming cost V 6 bases and J 0 bases, with 8 bases left between them. Germline V CDR1 and CDR2: MNHEY, SVGAGI. This CDR3 has 13 amino acids. The CDR3 region is CASSLGMNTEAFF. For the CDR3, the DNA is TGTGCCAGCAGCCTCGGGATGAACACTGAAGCTTTCTTT.

This clone was seen once. The chain carries TRBV19 and TRBJ1-2; the match to TRBD1 covers 9 bases. V was pared by 6 bases and J by 8 bases, with 13 bases of the junction left unmatched. The germline V gene has CDR1 LNHDA and CDR2 SQIVND (reference sequence). The CDR3 runs 15 residues. CDR3 region: CASSPSGTGYFGYTF. CDR3 sequence (DNA): TGTGCCAGTAGCCCCTCCGGGACAGGGTATTTCGGCTACACCTTC.

The chain couples TRBV28 to TRBJ1-2; 10 bases are shared with TRBD1. CDR1 and CDR2 from the germline V gene are MDHEN and SYDVKM. The CDR3 has 18 residues. The V and J ends lost 2 bases and 0 bases, in that order; junction bases with no gene match: 9. Written as DNA, the CDR3 is TGTGCCAGCAGTTTAGAATCGTGGGGGACAGGGGCTAACTATGGCTACACCTTC. Residues: CASSLESWGTGANYGYTF.

V gene TRBV28 combines with J gene TRBJ1-6; D is unresolved. V was cut by 6 bases and J by 7 bases, with 13 bases left in between. There are 14 residues in the CDR3. The germline V gene encodes CDR1 MDHEN and CDR2 SYDVKM. CDR3 DNA: TGTGCCAGCAGCCCCTGGACTGAGAATTCACCCCTCCACTTT. Its protein is CASSPWTENSPLHF. Full variable domain (remainder filled in from reference TRBV28 and TRBJ1-6): DVKVTQSSRYLVKRTGEKVFLECVQDMDHENMFWYRQDPGLGLRLIYFSYDVKMKEKGDIPEGYSVSREKKERFSLILESASTNQTSMYLCASSPWTENSPLHFGNGTRLTVT.